Presented here are 10 T cell receptor beta chains from one specimen sequenced in a study of T cell responses to AZD1222 COVID-19 vaccine. TCRdb's copy holds only in-frame clones and misses some; the assay was immunoSEQ multiplex PCR. The data contain more than 150,000 clones, just under 90% of them seen just once; the ten biggest clones take up roughly 6.5%. The sequencing used peripheral blood, collected on day 0 of AZD1222 vaccination. These receptors were collected from an adult in good health.

This clone was recorded once. This rearrangement joins TRBV5-4 to TRBJ1-3; a weak D match, TRBD1 (5 bases). The CDR3 is made up of 14 amino acids. Germline-derived CDR1 and CDR2 are SGHNT and YYREEE (reference sequence). V was shortened by 3 bases and J by 2 bases, with 9 bases between the two germline ends. The DNA for the CDR3 is TGTGCCAGCAGCTGGGGGTTTGCTGGAAACACCATATATTTT. Protein sequence: CASSWGFAGNTIYF.

V and J are TRBV7-8 and TRBJ1-2; D gene uncertain. The germline V gene encodes CDR1 SGHVS and CDR2 FQNEAQ. Trimming pared 0 bases from V and 7 bases from J, leaving 9 bases between. The CDR3 covers 13 residues. This chain's CDR3 is CASSLAGGGGYTF. In DNA form, the CDR3 reads TGTGCCAGCAGCTTAGCAGGAGGAGGTGGCTACACCTTC. The full variable domain, with the rest looked up from reference TRBV7-8 and TRBJ1-2, is GAGVSQSPRYKVAKRGQDVALRCDPISGHVSLFWYQQALGQGPEFLTYFQNEAQLDKSGLPSDRFFAERPEGSVSTLKIQRTQQEDSAVYLCASSLAGGGGYTFGSGTRLTVV.

The chain links TRBV7-6 to TRBJ2-1, with TRBD1 matching over 9 bases. V gave up 3 bases and J gave up 6 bases; unmatched junction bases: 3. This CDR3 is built from 14 residues. Germline lookup yields CDR1 SGHVS and CDR2 FNYEAQ. CDR3 sequence (DNA): TGTGCCAGCAGCTTCCCGACAGGGGGCAATGAGCAGTTCTTC. This sequence encodes CASSFPTGGNEQFF.

J is TRBJ2-7 and V is TRBV30; D is possibly TRBD2 (7 bases). CDR3 length: 15 amino acids. In germline, CDR1 is GTSNPN, CDR2 SVGIG (reference sequence). In nucleotides, the CDR3 is TGTGGGGCTAGGAGGGGGGGCGCGGGGTCCTACGAGCAGTACTTC. Its translation is CGARRGGAGSYEQYF.

The chain employs TRBV5-1 and TRBJ2-2; tentative D call: TRBD2 (5 bases). The CDR3 length is 14 residues. Trimming shortened V by 8 bases and J by 8 bases, and 19 bases separated the two germline ends. From germline, CDR1 is SGHRS and CDR2 YFSETQ. The CDR3 loop reads CASYTSDAAGELFF. The CDR3 DNA reads TGCGCCAGTTACACTAGTGACGCTGCGGGGGAGCTGTTTTTT. The variable domain in full, completed from reference TRBV5-1 and TRBJ2-2, reads KAGVTQTPRYLIKTRGQQVTLSCSPISGHRSVSWYQQTPGQGLQFLFEYFSETQRNKGNFPGRFSGRQFSNSRSEMNVSTLELGDSALYLCASYTSDAAGELFFGEGSRLTVL.

The chain carries TRBV3-1 (or the pseudogene TRBV3-2) and TRBJ1-1; TRBD1 might be the D (6 bases). Trimming cost V 1 base and J 0 bases, with 21 bases left between them. Germline CDR1 LGHDT, CDR2 YNNKEL (reference sequence). CDR3 length: 19 amino acids. In DNA form, the CDR3 reads TGTGCCAGCAGCCAAGTGGACAGACGCCCATATTCCATGAACACTGAAGCTTTCTTT. Protein sequence: CASSQVDRRPYSMNTEAFF.

This chain links TRBV19 with TRBJ2-1; D remains ambiguous. V lost 4 bases and J 1 base, leaving 5 bases between the germline ends. The CDR3 has 13 residues. CDR1 is LNHDA and CDR2 is SQIVND in the germline V gene (reference sequence). CDR3 loop: CASSTGSYNEQFF. The DNA of the CDR3 is TGTGCCAGTAGTACGGGTTCCTACAATGAGCAGTTCTTC.

The chain combines TRBV28 with TRBJ1-1, with a weak D call TRBD1 (5 bases). The CDR3 sequence is 13 residues long. V was shortened by 3 bases and J by 9 bases, with 14 bases between the two germline ends. The V gene's germline CDR1 is MDHEN and CDR2 SYDVKM. In DNA form, the CDR3 reads TGTGCCAGCAGTTTGGGTTTTGAGGGGAAAGCTTTCTTT. It specifies CASSLGFEGKAFF.

This clone was detected once. The chain links TRBV7-2 to TRBJ1-4; TRBD1 matches 8 bases. V gave up 5 bases and J gave up 7 bases; unmatched junction bases: 12. The germline CDR1 and CDR2 sequences are SGHTA and FQGNSA. There are 16 residues in the CDR3. Here the CDR3 reads CASSPGAGGEGEKLFF. The CDR3 region has the DNA TGTGCCAGCAGCCCCGGGGCAGGGGGCGAAGGTGAAAAACTGTTTTTT.

The chain couples TRBV19 to TRBJ2-2; 8 nucleotides align to TRBD2. The germline V gene has CDR1 LNHDA and CDR2 SQIVND (reference sequence). CDR3 length: 14 residues. V trimming: 5 bases; J trimming: 9 bases; junction bases outside the gene matches: 8. CDR3: CASSERGPHRELFF. In DNA, the CDR3 is TGTGCCAGTAGTGAGCGGGGGCCCCACCGGGAGCTGTTTTTT.